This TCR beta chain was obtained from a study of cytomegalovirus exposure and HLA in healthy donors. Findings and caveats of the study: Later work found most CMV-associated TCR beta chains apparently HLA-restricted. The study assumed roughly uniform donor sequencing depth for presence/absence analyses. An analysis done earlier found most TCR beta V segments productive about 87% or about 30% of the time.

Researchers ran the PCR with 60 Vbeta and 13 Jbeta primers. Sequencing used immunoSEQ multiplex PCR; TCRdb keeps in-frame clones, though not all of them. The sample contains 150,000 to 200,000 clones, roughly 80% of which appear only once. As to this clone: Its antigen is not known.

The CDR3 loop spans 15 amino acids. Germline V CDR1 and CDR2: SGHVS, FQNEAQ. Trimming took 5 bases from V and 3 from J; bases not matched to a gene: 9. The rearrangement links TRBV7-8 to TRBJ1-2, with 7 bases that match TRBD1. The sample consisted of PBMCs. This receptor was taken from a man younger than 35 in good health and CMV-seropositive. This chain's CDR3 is CASSPTTGADYGYTF. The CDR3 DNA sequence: TGTGCCAGCAGCCCCACCACAGGGGCGGACTATGGCTACACCTTC.